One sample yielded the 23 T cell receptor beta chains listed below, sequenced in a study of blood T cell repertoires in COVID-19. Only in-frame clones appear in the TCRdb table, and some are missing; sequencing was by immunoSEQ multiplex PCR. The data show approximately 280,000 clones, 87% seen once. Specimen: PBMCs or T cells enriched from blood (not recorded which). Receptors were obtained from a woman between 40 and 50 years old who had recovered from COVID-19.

The CDR3 sequence: CASSREDNQPQHF. In DNA form, the CDR3 reads TGTGCCAGCAGCCGGGAGGACAATCAGCCCCAGCATTTT. The chain joins TRBV27 to TRBJ1-5, with D hard to call. Germline CDR1 MNHEY, CDR2 SMNVEV (reference sequence). The length of the CDR3 is 13 residues. Trimming took off 6 bases at V and 3 bases at J, with 9 bases between the two ends.

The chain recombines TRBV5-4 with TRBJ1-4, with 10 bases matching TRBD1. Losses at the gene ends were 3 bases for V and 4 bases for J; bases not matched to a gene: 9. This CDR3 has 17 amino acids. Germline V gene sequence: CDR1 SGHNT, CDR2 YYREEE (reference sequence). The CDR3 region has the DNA TGTGCCAGCAGCTCGGGACAGGGGAATCTTGTTAATGAAAAACTGTTTTTT. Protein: CASSSGQGNLVNEKLFF.

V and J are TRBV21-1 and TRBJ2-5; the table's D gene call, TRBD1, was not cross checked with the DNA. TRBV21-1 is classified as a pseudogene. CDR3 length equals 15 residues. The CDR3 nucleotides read TGTGCCAGCAGCAGGAAACGACAGGATGGTGAGACCCAGTACTTC. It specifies CASSRKRQDGETQYF.

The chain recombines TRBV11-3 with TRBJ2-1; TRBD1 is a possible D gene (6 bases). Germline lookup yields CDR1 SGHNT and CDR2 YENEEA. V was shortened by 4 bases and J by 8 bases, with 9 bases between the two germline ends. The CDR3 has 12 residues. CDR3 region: CASSSGGDEQFF. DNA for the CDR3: TGTGCCAGCAGCTCTGGGGGCGATGAGCAGTTCTTC. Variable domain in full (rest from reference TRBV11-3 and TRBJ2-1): EAGVVQSPRYKIIEKKQPVAFWCNPISGHNTLYWYLQNLGQGPELLIRYENEEAVDDSQLPKDRFSAERLKGVDSTLKIQPAELGDSAVYLCASSSGGDEQFFGPGTRLTVL.

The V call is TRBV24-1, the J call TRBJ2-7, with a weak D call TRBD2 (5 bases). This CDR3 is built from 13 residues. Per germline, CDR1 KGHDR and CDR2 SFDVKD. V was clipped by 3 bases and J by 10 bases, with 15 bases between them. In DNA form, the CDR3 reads TGTGCCACCAGTGATCAAAGGACTGATCTACAGTACTTC. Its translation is CATSDQRTDLQYF.

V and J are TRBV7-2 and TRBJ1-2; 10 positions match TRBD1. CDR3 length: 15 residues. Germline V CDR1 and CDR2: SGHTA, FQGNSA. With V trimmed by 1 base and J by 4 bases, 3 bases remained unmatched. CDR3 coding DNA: TGTGCCAGCAGCTTAGGACAGGGGGCGGTCTATGGCTACACCTTC. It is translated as CASSLGQGAVYGYTF.

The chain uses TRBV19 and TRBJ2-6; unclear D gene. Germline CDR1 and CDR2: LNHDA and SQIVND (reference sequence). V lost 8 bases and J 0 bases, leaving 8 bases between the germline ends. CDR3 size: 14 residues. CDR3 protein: CASRPGSGANVLTF. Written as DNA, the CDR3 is TGTGCCAGTCGCCCGGGCTCTGGGGCCAACGTCCTGACTTTC.

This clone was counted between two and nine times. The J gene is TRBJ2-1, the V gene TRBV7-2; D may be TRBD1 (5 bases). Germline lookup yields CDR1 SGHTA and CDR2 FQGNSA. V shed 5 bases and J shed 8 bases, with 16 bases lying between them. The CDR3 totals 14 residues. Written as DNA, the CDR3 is TGTGCCAGCAGCCCCAGGGTTTTGCTCGATGAGCAGTTCTTC. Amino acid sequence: CASSPRVLLDEQFF.

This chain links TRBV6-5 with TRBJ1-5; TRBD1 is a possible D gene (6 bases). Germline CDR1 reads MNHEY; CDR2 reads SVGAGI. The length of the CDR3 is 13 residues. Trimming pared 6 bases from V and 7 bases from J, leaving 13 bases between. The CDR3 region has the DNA TGTGCCAGCAGGCCCGACAGGTTCCAGCCCCAGCATTTT. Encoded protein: CASRPDRFQPQHF.

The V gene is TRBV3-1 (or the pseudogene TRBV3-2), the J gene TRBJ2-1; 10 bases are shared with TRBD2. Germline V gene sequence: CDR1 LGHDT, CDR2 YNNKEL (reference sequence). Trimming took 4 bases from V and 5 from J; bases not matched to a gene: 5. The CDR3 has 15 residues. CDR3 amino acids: CASSPGLALNNEQFF. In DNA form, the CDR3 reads TGTGCCAGCAGCCCGGGACTAGCGCTAAACAATGAGCAGTTCTTC.

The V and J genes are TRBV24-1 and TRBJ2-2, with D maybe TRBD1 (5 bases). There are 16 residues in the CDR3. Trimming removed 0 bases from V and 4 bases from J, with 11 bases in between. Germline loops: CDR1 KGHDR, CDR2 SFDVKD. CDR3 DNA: TGTGCCACCAGTGATTTGGGTCAGGGTGGCACCGGGGAGCTGTTTTTT. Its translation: CATSDLGQGGTGELFF.

In DNA, the CDR3 is TGTGCCAGCAGGGGCGAGATGGCGAACACTGAAGCTTTCTTT. Its protein product is CASRGEMANTEAFF. The chain joins TRBV28 to TRBJ1-1; D unclear. From germline, CDR1 is MDHEN and CDR2 SYDVKM. The V end was cut by 6 bases, the J end by 1 base, with 12 bases between. The CDR3 is made up of 14 amino acids.

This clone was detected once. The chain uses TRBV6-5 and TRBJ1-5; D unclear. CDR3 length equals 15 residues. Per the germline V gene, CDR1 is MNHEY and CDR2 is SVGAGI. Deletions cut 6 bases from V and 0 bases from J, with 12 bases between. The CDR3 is CASSSKPYSNQPQHF. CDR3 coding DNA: TGTGCCAGCAGCTCGAAGCCATATAGCAATCAGCCCCAGCATTTT.

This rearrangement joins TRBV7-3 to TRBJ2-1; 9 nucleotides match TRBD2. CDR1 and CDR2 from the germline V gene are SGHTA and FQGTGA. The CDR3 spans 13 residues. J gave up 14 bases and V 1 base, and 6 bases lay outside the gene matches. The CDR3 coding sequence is TGTGCCAGCAGCTTAAATGTTGGGACTAGCAAGTTCTTC. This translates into CASSLNVGTSKFF.

CDR3 residues: CSVVPGRTGELFF. The CDR3 bases are TGCAGCGTTGTCCCAGGGAGGACCGGGGAGCTGTTTTTT. The genes are TRBV29-1 and TRBJ2-2; D is possibly TRBD2 (6 bases). Deletions cut 4 bases from V and 5 bases from J, with 11 bases between. The germline V gene has CDR1 SQVTM and CDR2 ANQGSEA. The CDR3 consists of 13 residues.

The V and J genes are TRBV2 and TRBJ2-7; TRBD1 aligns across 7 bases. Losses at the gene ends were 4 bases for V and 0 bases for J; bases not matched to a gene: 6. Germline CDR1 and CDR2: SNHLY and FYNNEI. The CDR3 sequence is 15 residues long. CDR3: CASSADRLSSYEQYF. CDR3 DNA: TGTGCCAGCAGTGCGGACAGGCTCAGCTCCTACGAGCAGTACTTC.

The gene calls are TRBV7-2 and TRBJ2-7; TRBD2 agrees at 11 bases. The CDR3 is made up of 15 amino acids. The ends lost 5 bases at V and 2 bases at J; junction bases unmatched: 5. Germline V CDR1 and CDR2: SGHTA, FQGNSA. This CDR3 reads CASSVILAGAYEQYF. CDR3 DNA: TGTGCCAGCAGCGTTATACTAGCGGGAGCCTACGAGCAGTACTTC.

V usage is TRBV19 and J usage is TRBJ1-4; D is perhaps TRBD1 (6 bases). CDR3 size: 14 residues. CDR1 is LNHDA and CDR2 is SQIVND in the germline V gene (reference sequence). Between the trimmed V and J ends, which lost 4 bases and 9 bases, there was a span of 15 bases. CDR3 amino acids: CASSTEDTGKKLFF. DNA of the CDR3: TGTGCCAGTAGTACCGAAGACACAGGGAAAAAACTGTTTTTT.

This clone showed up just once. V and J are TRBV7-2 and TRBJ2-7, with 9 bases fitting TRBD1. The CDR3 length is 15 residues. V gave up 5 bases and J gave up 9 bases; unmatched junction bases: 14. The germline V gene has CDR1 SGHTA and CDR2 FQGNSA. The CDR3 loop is CASSKGTGGARRQYF. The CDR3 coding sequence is TGTGCCAGCAGCAAAGGAACAGGGGGCGCGAGGAGGCAGTACTTC. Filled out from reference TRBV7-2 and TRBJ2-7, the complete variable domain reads GAGVSQSPSNKVTEKGKDVELRCDPISGHTALYWYRQSLGQGLEFLIYFQGNSAPDKSGLPSDRFSAERTGGSVSTLTIQRTQQEDSAVYLCASSKGTGGARRQYFGPGTRLTVT.

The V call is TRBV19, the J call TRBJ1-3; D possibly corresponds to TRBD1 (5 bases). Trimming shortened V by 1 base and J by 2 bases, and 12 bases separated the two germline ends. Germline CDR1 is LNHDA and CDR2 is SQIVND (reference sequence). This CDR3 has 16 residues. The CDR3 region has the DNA TGTGCCAGTAGTATAGGGGGCAGATCAACTGGAAACACCATATATTTT. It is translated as CASSIGGRSTGNTIYF.

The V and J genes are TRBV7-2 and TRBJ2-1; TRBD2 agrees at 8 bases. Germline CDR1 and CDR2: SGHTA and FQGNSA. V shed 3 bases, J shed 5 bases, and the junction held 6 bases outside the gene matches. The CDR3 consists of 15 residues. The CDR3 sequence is CASSFSGSRHNEQFF. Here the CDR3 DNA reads TGTGCCAGCAGCTTCAGCGGGAGTCGTCACAATGAGCAGTTCTTC.

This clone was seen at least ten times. CDR3 in amino acids: CASSPGAWDRSSYNEQFF. DNA for the CDR3: TGTGCCAGCAGCCCCGGTGCGTGGGACAGGAGCTCCTACAATGAGCAGTTCTTC. The J gene is TRBJ2-1, the V gene TRBV6-2 or TRBV6-3; 8 positions match TRBD1. In germline, CDR1 is MNHEY, CDR2 SVGEGT. CDR3 size: 18 residues. The V and J ends lost 6 bases and 0 bases, in that order; junction bases with no gene match: 13.

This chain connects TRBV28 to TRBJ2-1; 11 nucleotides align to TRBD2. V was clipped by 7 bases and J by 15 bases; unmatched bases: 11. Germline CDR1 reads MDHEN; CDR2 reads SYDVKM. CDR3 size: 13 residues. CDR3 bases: TGTGCCAGCAAAGAACTAGCGGGAGTAGGGCCGTTCTTC. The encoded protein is CASKELAGVGPFF.